This is a list of T cell receptor beta chains from one sample in a study of blood T cell repertoires in COVID-19. Only in-frame clones appear in the TCRdb table, and some are missing; sequencing was by immunoSEQ multiplex PCR. The data show fewer than 500,000 clones, 88% seen once. Sequenced: PBMCs or T cells enriched from blood (not recorded which). These receptors were obtained from a woman aged 25 to 39 with acute COVID-19. CDR3s include the opening cysteine and the closing phenylalanine or tryptophan. A D gene is named only where the DNA matches it firmly. The size of a clone is reported for some rows only, either as once, few or many, or as a class for expanded clones.

CDR3 protein: CASSQDSGEQYF; CDR3 DNA: TGCGCCAGCAGCCAAGATAGTGGCGAGCAGTACTTC; V gene: TRBV4-3; J gene: TRBJ2-7; D gene: NA; clone size: NA
CDR3 protein: CAWSVTGKLFF; CDR3 DNA: TGTGCCTGGAGTGTTACTGGAAAACTGTTTTTT; V gene: TRBV30; J gene: TRBJ1-4; D gene: NA; clone size: few
CDR3 protein: CASKILAYEQYF; CDR3 DNA: TGTGCCAGTAAAATCCTAGCCTACGAGCAGTACTTC; V gene: TRBV19; J gene: TRBJ2-7; D gene: NA; clone size: NA
CDR3 protein: CASSFVLAGSWEGDTQYF; CDR3 DNA: TGCGCCAGCAGCTTCGTACTAGCGGGGTCCTGGGAGGGAGATACGCAGTATTTT; V gene: TRBV5-1; J gene: TRBJ2-3; D gene: TRBD2; clone size: NA
CDR3 protein: CASSRIGTDTQYF; CDR3 DNA: TGTGCCAGCAGCCGAATAGGCACAGATACGCAGTATTTT; V gene: TRBV7-2; J gene: TRBJ2-3; D gene: NA; clone size: once
CDR3 protein: CASSLPLAGGPNEQFF; CDR3 DNA: TGCGCCAGCAGCTTGCCACTAGCGGGGGGGCCCAATGAGCAGTTCTTC; V gene: TRBV5-1; J gene: TRBJ2-1; D gene: TRBD2; clone size: NA
CDR3 protein: CASSWGDRDTGELFF; CDR3 DNA: TGCGCCAGCAGCTGGGGGGATCGGGACACCGGGGAGCTGTTTTTT; V gene: TRBV5-1; J gene: TRBJ2-2; D gene: NA; clone size: NA
CDR3 protein: CASSVLRGGLSCKAFF; CDR3 DNA: TGTGCCAGCAGCGTATTGAGGGGAGGGTTGAGCTGTAAAGCTTTCTTT; V gene: TRBV9; J gene: TRBJ1-1; D gene: NA; clone size: NA
CDR3 protein: CASSGRDRVLYEQYF; CDR3 DNA: TGTGCCAGCAGCGGGCGGGACAGGGTTCTCTACGAGCAGTACTTC; V gene: TRBV7-8; J gene: TRBJ2-7; D gene: TRBD1; clone size: NA
CDR3 protein: CAWSAGAPWGFDTEAFF; CDR3 DNA: TGTGCCTGGAGTGCCGGAGCACCGTGGGGCTTTGACACTGAAGCTTTCTTT; V gene: TRBV30; J gene: TRBJ1-1; D gene: NA; clone size: NA
CDR3 protein: CASRQGANGYTF; CDR3 DNA: TGCGCCAGCAGGCAGGGGGCAAATGGCTACACCTTC; V gene: TRBV10-2; J gene: TRBJ1-2; D gene: TRBD1; clone size: NA
CDR3 protein: CATSDRLAGHQETQYF; CDR3 DNA: TGTGCCACCAGTGACCGACTAGCGGGGCATCAAGAGACCCAGTACTTC; V gene: TRBV24-1; J gene: TRBJ2-5; D gene: TRBD2; clone size: NA
CDR3 protein: CASSLGGSGGAGYEQYF; CDR3 DNA: TGCGCCAGCAGCTTGGGTGGTAGCGGGGGGGCCGGTTACGAGCAGTACTTC; V gene: TRBV5-1; J gene: TRBJ2-7; D gene: TRBD2; clone size: NA
CDR3 protein: CASSYSKGSPGYGYTF; CDR3 DNA: TGTGCCAGCAGTTACTCGAAGGGGTCCCCTGGCTATGGCTACACCTTC; V gene: TRBV6-5; J gene: TRBJ1-2; D gene: NA; clone size: NA
CDR3 protein: CSVESPLRVRNEQFF; CDR3 DNA: TGCAGCGTTGAATCTCCATTACGAGTACGCAATGAGCAGTTCTTC; V gene: TRBV29-1; J gene: TRBJ2-1; D gene: NA; clone size: NA
CDR3 protein: CATSDPAGGQDTQYF; CDR3 DNA: TGTGCCACCAGTGACCCGGCGGGGGGACAAGATACGCAGTATTTT; V gene: TRBV24-1; J gene: TRBJ2-3; D gene: TRBD2; clone size: NA
CDR3 protein: CASSWAPYDDRGRNTEAFF; CDR3 DNA: TGTGCCAGCAGCTGGGCCCCCTACGATGACAGGGGGCGGAACACTGAAGCTTTCTTT; V gene: TRBV11-2; J gene: TRBJ1-1; D gene: TRBD1; clone size: NA
CDR3 protein: CASSYSIAGSYEQYF; CDR3 DNA: TGTGCCAGCAGTTACTCGATAGCGGGATCCTACGAGCAGTACTTC; V gene: TRBV6-5; J gene: TRBJ2-7; D gene: TRBD2; clone size: NA
CDR3 protein: CASMRQATYEQYF; CDR3 DNA: TGTGCCAGCATGAGACAGGCGACCTACGAGCAGTACTTC; V gene: TRBV2; J gene: TRBJ2-7; D gene: NA; clone size: NA
CDR3 protein: CAWSADRGYYEQYF; CDR3 DNA: TGTGCCTGGAGTGCCGACAGGGGATACTACGAGCAGTACTTC; V gene: TRBV30; J gene: TRBJ2-7; D gene: TRBD1; clone size: NA
CDR3 protein: CASSGDRGYNEQFF; CDR3 DNA: TGTGCCAGCAGCGGCGACAGGGGATACAATGAGCAGTTCTTC; V gene: TRBV3-1/TRBV3-2; J gene: TRBJ2-1; D gene: TRBD1; clone size: NA
CDR3 protein: CATSDPRGTGNTIYF; CDR3 DNA: TGTGCCACCAGTGATCCGCGGGGTACTGGAAACACCATATATTTT; V gene: TRBV24-1; J gene: TRBJ1-3; D gene: NA; clone size: NA
CDR3 protein: CASSPQGNQPQHF; CDR3 DNA: TGCGCCAGCAGCCCGCAGGGGAATCAGCCCCAGCATTTT; V gene: TRBV4-1; J gene: TRBJ1-5; D gene: NA; clone size: NA
CDR3 protein: CASSLEGGNTEAFF; CDR3 DNA: TGTGCCAGCAGCTTGGAAGGGGGGAACACTGAAGCTTTCTTT; V gene: TRBV7-3; J gene: TRBJ1-1; D gene: NA; clone size: NA
CDR3 protein: CASSLRGGAGALTDTQYF; CDR3 DNA: TGTGCCAGCAGCTTAAGGGGCGGTGCGGGGGCCCTCACAGATACGCAGTATTTT; V gene: TRBV7-2; J gene: TRBJ2-3; D gene: NA; clone size: NA
CDR3 protein: CASSIERTQNGAQPQHF; CDR3 DNA: TGTGCCAGTAGTATAGAGAGGACTCAAAACGGAGCTCAGCCCCAGCATTTT; V gene: TRBV19; J gene: TRBJ1-5; D gene: NA; clone size: once
CDR3 protein: CASSPYGQQETQYF; CDR3 DNA: TGTGCCAGCTCACCATACGGACAGCAAGAGACCCAGTACTTC; V gene: TRBV18; J gene: TRBJ2-5; D gene: NA; clone size: NA
CDR3 protein: CASSFRTGNGEQYF; CDR3 DNA: TGTGCCAGCAGCTTTAGGACAGGGAATGGCGAGCAGTACTTC; V gene: TRBV7-2; J gene: TRBJ2-7; D gene: TRBD1; clone size: NA
CDR3 protein: CASRHIQGDGNYGYTF; CDR3 DNA: TGTGCCAGTAGACATATACAGGGGGACGGCAACTATGGCTACACCTTC; V gene: TRBV19; J gene: TRBJ1-2; D gene: TRBD1; clone size: NA
CDR3 protein: CATSDSGTGGYEQYF; CDR3 DNA: TGTGCCACCAGTGATTCCGGGACAGGGGGCTACGAGCAGTACTTC; V gene: TRBV24-1; J gene: TRBJ2-7; D gene: TRBD1; clone size: NA
CDR3 protein: CASSAGTGRATGELFF; CDR3 DNA: TGCGCCAGCAGCGCTGGGACAGGGAGGGCGACCGGGGAGCTGTTTTTT; V gene: TRBV5-1; J gene: TRBJ2-2; D gene: TRBD1; clone size: once
CDR3 protein: CASSPPGQASGNTIYF; CDR3 DNA: TGTGCCAGCAGCCCTCCGGGACAGGCGTCTGGAAACACCATATATTTT; V gene: TRBV7-2; J gene: TRBJ1-3; D gene: TRBD1; clone size: NA
CDR3 protein: CASSRQGSSYNSPLHF; CDR3 DNA: TGTGCCAGCAGTAGACAGGGGAGCTCCTATAATTCACCCCTCCACTTT; V gene: TRBV5-6; J gene: TRBJ1-6; D gene: TRBD1; clone size: NA
CDR3 protein: CASSQWVSGGITGELFF; CDR3 DNA: TGTGCCAGCAGCCAATGGGTTAGCGGGGGGATCACCGGGGAGCTGTTTTTT; V gene: TRBV4-2; J gene: TRBJ2-2; D gene: TRBD2; clone size: NA
CDR3 protein: CASLSGGLTEAFF; CDR3 DNA: TGTGCTAGTCTTTCCGGGGGGCTTACTGAAGCTTTCTTT; V gene: TRBV12-5; J gene: TRBJ1-1; D gene: NA; clone size: NA
CDR3 protein: CASSDGTRLSYEQYF; CDR3 DNA: TGTGCCAGCAGCGATGGAACTAGGCTAAGCTACGAGCAGTACTTC; V gene: TRBV7-2; J gene: TRBJ2-7; D gene: NA; clone size: NA
CDR3 protein: CASRSTGAGANVLTF; CDR3 DNA: TGCGCCAGCAGATCGACAGGGGCTGGGGCCAACGTCCTGACTTTC; V gene: TRBV4-1; J gene: TRBJ2-6; D gene: TRBD1; clone size: NA
CDR3 protein: CASSTTGDTNSPLHF; CDR3 DNA: TGTGCCAGCAGTACGACCGGGGATACGAATTCACCCCTCCACTTT; V gene: TRBV6-5; J gene: TRBJ1-6; D gene: NA; clone size: NA
CDR3 protein: CASSIRGQGNTEAFF; CDR3 DNA: TGTGCCAGTAGTATAAGGGGACAGGGGAACACTGAAGCTTTCTTT; V gene: TRBV19; J gene: TRBJ1-1; D gene: TRBD1; clone size: NA
CDR3 protein: CASSSSGTAGGYTF; CDR3 DNA: TGTGCCAGCAGTTCCTCCGGGACAGCAGGAGGCTACACCTTC; V gene: TRBV5-6; J gene: TRBJ1-2; D gene: TRBD1; clone size: NA
CDR3 protein: CASSLDLGQGNEQFF; CDR3 DNA: TGTGCCAGCAGCTTAGATCTGGGGCAGGGCAATGAGCAGTTCTTC; V gene: TRBV11-2; J gene: TRBJ2-1; D gene: NA; clone size: once
CDR3 protein: CASSQPGGRTGELFF; CDR3 DNA: TGTGCCAGCAGCCAACCAGGGGGGCGGACCGGGGAGCTGTTTTTT; V gene: TRBV28; J gene: TRBJ2-2; D gene: NA; clone size: NA
CDR3 protein: CASSQEARDRDEQYF; CDR3 DNA: TGCGCCAGCAGCCAAGAGGCGCGGGACAGGGACGAGCAGTACTTC; V gene: TRBV4-1; J gene: TRBJ2-7; D gene: TRBD1; clone size: NA
CDR3 protein: CASRVSIGYGYTF; CDR3 DNA: TGTGCCAGCAGGGTTAGCATTGGATATGGCTACACCTTC; V gene: TRBV2; J gene: TRBJ1-2; D gene: NA; clone size: NA
CDR3 protein: CAWSRGWDYGYTF; CDR3 DNA: TGTGCCTGGAGTAGGGGTTGGGACTATGGCTACACCTTC; V gene: TRBV30; J gene: TRBJ1-2; D gene: NA; clone size: NA